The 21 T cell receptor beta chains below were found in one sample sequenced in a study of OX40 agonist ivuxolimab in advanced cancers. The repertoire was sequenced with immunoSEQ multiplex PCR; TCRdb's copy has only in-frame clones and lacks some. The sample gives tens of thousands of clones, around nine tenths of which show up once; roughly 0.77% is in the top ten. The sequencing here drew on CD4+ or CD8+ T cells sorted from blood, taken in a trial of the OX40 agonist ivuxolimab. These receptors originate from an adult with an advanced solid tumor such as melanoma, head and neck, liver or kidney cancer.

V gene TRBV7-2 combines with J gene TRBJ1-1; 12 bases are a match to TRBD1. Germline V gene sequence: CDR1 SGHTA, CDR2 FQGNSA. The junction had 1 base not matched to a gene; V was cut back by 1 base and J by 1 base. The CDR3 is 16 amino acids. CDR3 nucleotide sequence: TGTGCCAGCAGCTTAGGGGACAGGGGGCCGAACACTGAAGCTTTCTTT. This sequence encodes CASSLGDRGPNTEAFF.

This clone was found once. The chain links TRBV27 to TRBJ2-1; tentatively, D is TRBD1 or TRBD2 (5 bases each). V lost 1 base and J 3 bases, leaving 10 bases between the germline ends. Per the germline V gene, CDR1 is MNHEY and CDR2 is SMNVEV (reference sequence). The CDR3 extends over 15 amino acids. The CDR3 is CASSLFRGDYNEQFF. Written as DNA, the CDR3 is TGTGCCAGCAGTTTATTTAGAGGGGACTACAATGAGCAGTTCTTC.

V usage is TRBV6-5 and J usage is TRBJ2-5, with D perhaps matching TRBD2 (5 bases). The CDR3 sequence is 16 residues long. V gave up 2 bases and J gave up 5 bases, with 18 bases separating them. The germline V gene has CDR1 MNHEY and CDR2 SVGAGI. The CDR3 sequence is CASSYRWTGNGETQYF. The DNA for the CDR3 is TGTGCCAGCAGTTACAGGTGGACGGGAAACGGGGAGACCCAGTACTTC.

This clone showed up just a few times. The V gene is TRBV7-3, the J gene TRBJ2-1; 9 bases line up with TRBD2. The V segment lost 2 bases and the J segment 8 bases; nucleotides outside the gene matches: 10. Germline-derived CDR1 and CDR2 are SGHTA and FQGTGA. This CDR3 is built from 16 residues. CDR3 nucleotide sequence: TGTGCCAGCAGCTTATTTGGCGGGGGGGCCAGCGATGAGCAGTTCTTC. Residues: CASSLFGGGASDEQFF. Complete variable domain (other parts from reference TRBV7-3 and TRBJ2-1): GAGVSQTPSNKVTEKGKYVELRCDPISGHTALYWYRQSLGQGPEFLIYFQGTGAADDSGLPNDRFFAVRPEGSVSTLKIQRTERGDSAVYLCASSLFGGGASDEQFFGPGTRLTVL.

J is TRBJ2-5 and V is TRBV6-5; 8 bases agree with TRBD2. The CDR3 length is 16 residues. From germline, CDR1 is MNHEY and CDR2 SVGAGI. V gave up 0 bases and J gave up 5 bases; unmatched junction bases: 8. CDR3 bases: TGTGCCAGCAGTTACTCACGGGGGGGCGCGGAGGAGACCCAGTACTTC. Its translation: CASSYSRGGAEETQYF.

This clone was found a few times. The CDR3 here is CASSAGRVLYGYTF. The DNA of the CDR3 is TGTGCCAGCAGCGCAGGCAGGGTCCTATATGGCTACACCTTC. The genes are TRBV5-5 and TRBJ1-2; a possible D gene is TRBD1 (5 bases). Looked up from germline, CDR1 is SGHKS and CDR2 is YYEKEE (reference sequence). Trimming removed 4 bases from V and 5 bases from J, with 15 bases in between. This CDR3 region has 14 residues.

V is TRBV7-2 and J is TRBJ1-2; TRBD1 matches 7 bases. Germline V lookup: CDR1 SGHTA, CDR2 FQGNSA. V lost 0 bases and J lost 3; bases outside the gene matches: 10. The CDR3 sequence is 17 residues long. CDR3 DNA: TGTGCCAGCAGCTTAGCCGGGGGACAGAGATACTACTATGGCTACACCTTC. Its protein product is CASSLAGGQRYYYGYTF.

DNA for the CDR3: TGTGCCATCAGTGAAGGGGGGGACAACGAGCAGTACTTC. Its translation: CAISEGGDNEQYF. V and J are TRBV10-3 and TRBJ2-7; D may be TRBD2 (7 bases). Germline V gene data show CDR1 as ENHRY and CDR2 as SYGVKD. This CDR3 is built from 13 residues. The V and J ends lost 3 bases and 5 bases respectively, with 11 bases between them.

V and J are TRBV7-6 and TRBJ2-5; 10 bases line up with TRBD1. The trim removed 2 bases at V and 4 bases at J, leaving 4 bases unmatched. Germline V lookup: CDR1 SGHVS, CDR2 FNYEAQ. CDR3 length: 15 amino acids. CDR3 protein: CASSLLDRGRETQYF. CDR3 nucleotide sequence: TGTGCCAGCAGCTTACTTGACAGGGGGCGAGAGACCCAGTACTTC.

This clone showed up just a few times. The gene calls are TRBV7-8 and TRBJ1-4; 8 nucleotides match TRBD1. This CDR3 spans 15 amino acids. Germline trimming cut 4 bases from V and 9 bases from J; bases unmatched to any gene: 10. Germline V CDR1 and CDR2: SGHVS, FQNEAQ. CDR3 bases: TGTGCCAGCAGCTGGGGCCGGGACAGGACTCAAAAACTGTTTTTT. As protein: CASSWGRDRTQKLFF. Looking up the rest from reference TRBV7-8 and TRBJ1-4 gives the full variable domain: GAGVSQSPRYKVAKRGQDVALRCDPISGHVSLFWYQQALGQGPEFLTYFQNEAQLDKSGLPSDRFFAERPEGSVSTLKIQRTQQEDSAVYLCASSWGRDRTQKLFFGSGTQLSVL.

The CDR3 DNA reads as TGTGCCAGCAGTGGGACAGGGGGATCCTTTGGGTCACCCCTCCACTTT. It yields the protein CASSGTGGSFGSPLHF. This chain connects TRBV25-1 to TRBJ1-6, with 10 bases matching TRBD1. This CDR3 comprises 16 residues. Germline V gives CDR1 MGHDK, CDR2 SYGVNS. Trimming at V came to 4 bases and at J to 10 bases, leaving 10 bases not matched to a gene.

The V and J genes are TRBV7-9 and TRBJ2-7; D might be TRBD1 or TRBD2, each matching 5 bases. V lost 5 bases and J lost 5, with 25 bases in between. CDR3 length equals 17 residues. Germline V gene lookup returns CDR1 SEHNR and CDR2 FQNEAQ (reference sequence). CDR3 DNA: TGTGCCAGCAGCCAGAACCACCGGGACGGGGTAAGGGACGAGCAGTACTTC. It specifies CASSQNHRDGVRDEQYF. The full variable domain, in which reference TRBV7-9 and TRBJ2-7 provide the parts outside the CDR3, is DTGVSQNPRHKITKRGQNVTFRCDPISEHNRLYWYRQTLGQGPEFLTYFQNEAQLEKSRLLSDRFSAERPKGSFSTLEIQRTEQGDSAMYLCASSQNHRDGVRDEQYFGPGTRLTVT.

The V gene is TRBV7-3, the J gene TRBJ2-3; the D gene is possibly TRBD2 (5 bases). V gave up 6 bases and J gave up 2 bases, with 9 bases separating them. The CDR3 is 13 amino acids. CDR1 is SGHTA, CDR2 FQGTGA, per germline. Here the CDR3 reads CASSHGDTDTQYF. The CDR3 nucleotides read TGTGCCAGCAGTCACGGGGACACAGATACGCAGTATTTT.

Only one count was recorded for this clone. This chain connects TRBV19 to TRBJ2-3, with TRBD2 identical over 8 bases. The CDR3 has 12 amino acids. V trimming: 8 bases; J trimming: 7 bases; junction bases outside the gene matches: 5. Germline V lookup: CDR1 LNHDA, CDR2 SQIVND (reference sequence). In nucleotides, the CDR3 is TGTGCCAGTGGGACTAGTTTTAATACGCAGTATTTT. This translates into CASGTSFNTQYF. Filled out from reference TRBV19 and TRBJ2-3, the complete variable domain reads DGGITQSPKYLFRKEGQNVTLSCEQNLNHDAMYWYRQDPGQGLRLIYYSQIVNDFQKGDIAEGYSVSREKKESFPLTVTSAQKNPTAFYLCASGTSFNTQYFGPGTRLTVL.

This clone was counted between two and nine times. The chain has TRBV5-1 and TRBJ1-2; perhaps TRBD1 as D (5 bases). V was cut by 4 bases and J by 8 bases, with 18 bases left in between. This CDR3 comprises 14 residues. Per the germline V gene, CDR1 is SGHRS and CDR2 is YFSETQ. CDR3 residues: CASSPTAGGNGYTF. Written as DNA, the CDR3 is TGCGCCAGCAGCCCCACGGCGGGGGGAAACGGCTACACCTTC.

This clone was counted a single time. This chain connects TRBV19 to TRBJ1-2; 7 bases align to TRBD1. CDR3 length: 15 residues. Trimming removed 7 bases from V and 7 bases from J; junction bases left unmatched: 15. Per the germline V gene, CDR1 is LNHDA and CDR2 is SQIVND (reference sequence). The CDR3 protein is CASTPDRSQRGGYTF. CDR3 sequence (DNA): TGTGCCAGTACTCCGGACAGGTCTCAAAGAGGTGGCTACACCTTC.

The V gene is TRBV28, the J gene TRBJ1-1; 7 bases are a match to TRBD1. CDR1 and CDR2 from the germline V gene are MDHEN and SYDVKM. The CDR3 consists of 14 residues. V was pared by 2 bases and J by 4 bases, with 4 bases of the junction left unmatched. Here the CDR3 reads CASSLRGQTTEAFF. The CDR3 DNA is TGTGCCAGCAGTTTAAGGGGGCAGACCACTGAAGCTTTCTTT.

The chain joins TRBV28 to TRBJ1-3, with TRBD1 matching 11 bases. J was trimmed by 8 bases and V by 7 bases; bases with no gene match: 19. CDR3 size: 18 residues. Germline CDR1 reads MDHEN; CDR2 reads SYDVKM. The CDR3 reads CASTDLSGQGALGDTIYF. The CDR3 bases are TGTGCCAGCACCGACCTCTCAGGACAGGGGGCCCTAGGAGACACCATATATTTT.

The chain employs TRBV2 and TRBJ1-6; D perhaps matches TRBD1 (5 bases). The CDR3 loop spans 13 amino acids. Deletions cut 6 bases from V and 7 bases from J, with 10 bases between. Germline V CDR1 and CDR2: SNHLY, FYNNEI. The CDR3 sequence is CASRRGENSPLHF. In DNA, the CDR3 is TGTGCCAGCAGGAGGGGCGAAAATTCACCCCTCCACTTT.

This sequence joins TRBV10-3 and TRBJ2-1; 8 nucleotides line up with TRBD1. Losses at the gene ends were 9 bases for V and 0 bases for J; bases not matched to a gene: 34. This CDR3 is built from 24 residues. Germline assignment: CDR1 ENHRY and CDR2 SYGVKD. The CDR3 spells CAIGDGGQGAQTSSAKSSYNEQFF. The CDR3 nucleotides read TGTGCCATTGGGGACGGCGGTCAGGGGGCACAGACTTCTAGCGCCAAGAGCTCCTACAATGAGCAGTTCTTC.

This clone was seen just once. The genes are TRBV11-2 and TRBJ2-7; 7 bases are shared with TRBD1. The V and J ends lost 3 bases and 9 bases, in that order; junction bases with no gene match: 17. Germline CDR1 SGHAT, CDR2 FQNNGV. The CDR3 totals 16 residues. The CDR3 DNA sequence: TGTGCCAGCAGCTTCTCCGACGGGACAGCAAGTATCGTGCAGTACTTC. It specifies CASSFSDGTASIVQYF.